Listed below are T cell receptor beta chains from one sample, sequenced in a study of T cell responses to AZD1222 COVID-19 vaccine. Here immunoSEQ multiplex PCR was the method, and the copy in TCRdb shows in-frame clones only, minus some. This sample has tens of thousands of clones, with 75% to 90% found just once. The source was peripheral blood, collected 28 days after the second AZD1222 dose. These receptors were taken from an adult who received the AZD1222 COVID-19 vaccine. CDR3s include the opening cysteine and the closing phenylalanine or tryptophan.

V | CDR3
TRBV5-5 | CASSKDIGFYTEAFF
TRBV25-1 | CASSEGMGRGPQDTQYF
TRBV20-1 | CSASNLGAGSEQYF
TRBV28 | CASSPGQGGYSPLHF
TRBV6-5 | CASSYGTGINQPQHF
TRBV5-1 | CASRPLTRDRGLGYGYTF
TRBV9 | CASSVGQGDQPQHF
TRBV27 | CASSRTGIVRLGEKLFF
TRBV21-1 | CASSKCRRGQGPNNEQFF
TRBV18 | CASSREGDQPQHF
TRBV28 | CASSSPLGAGGEKLFF
TRBV3-1/TRBV3-2 | CASSLSSGANTGELFF
TRBV5-1 | CASSLSGSGNNEQFF
TRBV7-2 | CASSPGEGSYGYTF
TRBV21-1 | CASSRVSYEQYF
TRBV14 | CASSHGAVNEKLFF
TRBV3-1/TRBV3-2 | CASSPGGTGVNTEAFF
TRBV13 | CASSLVPGSYTF
TRBV6-5 | CASSPTSYQPQHF
TRBV27 | CASSLQGDTEAFF
TRBV3-1/TRBV3-2 | CASSHPYGYTF
TRBV3-1/TRBV3-2 | CASSYSGTDYGYTF
TRBV7-2 | CASSLAEAGTAGELFF
TRBV10-3 | CAIKLAGLSGTDTQYF
TRBV6-5 | CASTLTVVVQPQHF
TRBV6-5 | CASRMTGDGNQPQHF
TRBV27 | CASSPGFNQPQHF
TRBV2 | CASSEGASSPLHF
TRBV5-4 | CASSWTSGRGKGYNEQFF
TRBV3-1/TRBV3-2 | CASSQGNEKLFF
TRBV10-3 | CAISGSKREGRYEQYF
TRBV12-5 | CATRGSGRGYEQYF
TRBV28 | CASRLDSQNYGYTF
TRBV5-5 | CASSLDRGSGNTIYF
TRBV6-5 | CASRQTGKDTGELFF
TRBV24-1 | CATNSGREETQYF
TRBV5-5 | CASTKSDRENSPLHF
TRBV19 | CASSIPNTWLGKAFF
TRBV4-3 | CASSQDSSGKNIQYF
TRBV6-5 | CASKGRGRFYNEQFF
TRBV6-4 | CASSEERGETQYF
TRBV5-1 | CASSFGQGYLNTEAFF
TRBV27 | CASSFHKTEALNQPQHF
TRBV19 | CASSTGRVGTEAFF
TRBV6-2/TRBV6-3 | CASSYSGSGANVLTF
TRBV24-1 | CATSDFRAGPFHQETQYF